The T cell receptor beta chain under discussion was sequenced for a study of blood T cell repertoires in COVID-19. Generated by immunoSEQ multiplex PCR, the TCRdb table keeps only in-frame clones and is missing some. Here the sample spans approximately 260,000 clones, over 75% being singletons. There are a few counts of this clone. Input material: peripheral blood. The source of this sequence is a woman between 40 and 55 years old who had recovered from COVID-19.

The CDR3 sequence: CASSQVQGAAYEQYF. DNA of the CDR3: TGCGCCAGCAGCCAAGTACAGGGGGCAGCCTACGAGCAGTACTTC. The chain has TRBV4-3 and TRBJ2-7; TRBD1 matches 9 bases. The CDR3 loop spans 15 amino acids. CDR1 and CDR2 (germline): LGHNA, YSLEER. The J segment lost 2 bases and the V segment lost 1 base, leaving 3 bases of the junction unmatched.